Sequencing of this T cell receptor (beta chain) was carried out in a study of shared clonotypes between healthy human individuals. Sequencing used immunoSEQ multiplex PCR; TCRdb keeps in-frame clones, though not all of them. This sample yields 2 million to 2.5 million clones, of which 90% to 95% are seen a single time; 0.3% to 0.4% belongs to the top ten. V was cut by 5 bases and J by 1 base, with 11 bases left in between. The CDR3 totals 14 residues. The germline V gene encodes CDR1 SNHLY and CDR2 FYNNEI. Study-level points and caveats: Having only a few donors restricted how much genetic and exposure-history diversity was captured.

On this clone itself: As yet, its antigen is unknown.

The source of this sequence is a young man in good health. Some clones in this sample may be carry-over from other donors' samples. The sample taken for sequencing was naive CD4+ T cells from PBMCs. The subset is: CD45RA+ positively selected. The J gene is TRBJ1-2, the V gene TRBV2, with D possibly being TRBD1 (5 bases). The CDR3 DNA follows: TGTGCCAGCAGTAAATCAGACAGTAACTATGGCTACACCTTC. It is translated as CASSKSDSNYGYTF.